A single sample gave rise to the 10 T cell receptor beta chains below, sequenced in a study of T cell responses to AZD1222 COVID-19 vaccine (TCRdb year 2021). The time point label on this specimen signifies: baseline before first vaccination. Libraries were prepared through the immunoSEQ multiplex PCR assay. Imported from immuneACCESS, the table was reduced by TCRdb to in-frame sequences with V and J called. These copies leave out some clones; in studies compared against another copy, an unresolved V gene accounts for under half, and the cause of the remainder is not known. This sample comprises around 200,000 clones, about 86% of them detected only once. Approximately 0.49% of the sample is in the top ten clones. Sample: peripheral blood, taken on day 0 of AZD1222 vaccination. These receptors were obtained from an adult in good health.

Remarks on this clone: The sample holds other DNA sequences that translate to the same CDR3. This chain joins TRBV19 and TRBJ1-5; 8 positions match TRBD1. The CDR3 runs 14 residues. Germline V gives CDR1 LNHDA, CDR2 SQIVND (reference sequence). With 7 bases clipped from V and 2 bases from J, the junction kept 4 bases outside the gene matches. The CDR3 loop reads CASNRGEGNQPQHF. In nucleotides, the CDR3 is TGTGCCAGTAACAGGGGGGAGGGCAATCAGCCCCAGCATTTT.

The chain joins TRBV4-1 to TRBJ2-7; 7 bases fit TRBD1. V lost 2 bases to trimming and J lost 5 bases; unmatched junction nucleotides: 6. The CDR3 consists of 14 residues. Germline values: CDR1 MGHRA, CDR2 YSYEKL. The CDR3 DNA reads as TGCGCCAGCAGCCAACCAAGGGGGCTTAACGAGCAGTACTTC. Amino acid sequence: CASSQPRGLNEQYF.

The chain uses TRBV2 and TRBJ1-6; D might be TRBD1 (5 bases). Germline assignment: CDR1 SNHLY and CDR2 FYNNEI. V gave up 5 bases and J gave up 7 bases, with 24 bases separating them. This CDR3 has 18 residues. The CDR3 reads CASSWTQEGGGGNSPLHF. The CDR3 DNA sequence: TGTGCCAGCAGTTGGACCCAGGAAGGTGGTGGGGGGAATTCACCCCTCCACTTT.

Only one count was recorded for this clone. CDR3 residues: CAWSVHEGAPSGTEAFF. The CDR3, as DNA: TGTGCCTGGAGTGTACATGAGGGGGCTCCTAGTGGCACTGAAGCTTTCTTT. This chain uses TRBV30 with TRBJ1-1, with 7 bases lining up with TRBD1. Germline-derived CDR1 and CDR2 are GTSNPN and SVGIG (reference sequence). Trimming cost V 0 bases and J 4 bases; bases outside gene matches: 14. The CDR3 covers 17 residues.

This chain links TRBV30 with TRBJ2-1; 10 bases align to TRBD2. This CDR3 is 14 amino acids long. Looked up from germline, CDR1 is GTSNPN and CDR2 is SVGIG (reference sequence). V was pared by 5 bases and J by 3 bases, with 4 bases of the junction left unmatched. In nucleotides, the CDR3 is TGTGCCTGGGCTGGACTAGCGGTCTACAATGAGCAGTTCTTC. The encoded protein is CAWAGLAVYNEQFF.

The gene calls are TRBV30 and TRBJ1-2; 8 nucleotides agree with TRBD1. In germline, CDR1 is GTSNPN, CDR2 SVGIG (reference sequence). Losses at the gene ends were 7 bases for V and 4 bases for J; bases not matched to a gene: 8. The CDR3 contains 13 residues. CDR3 sequence reads: CAFDRGWGYGYTF. The DNA for the CDR3 is TGTGCCTTTGACAGGGGTTGGGGCTATGGCTACACCTTC.

The genes are TRBV3-1 (or the pseudogene TRBV3-2) and TRBJ2-7; D remains unclear. The CDR3 is made up of 14 amino acids. V dropped 1 base and J dropped 5 bases, with 12 bases sitting between them. Germline V gene data show CDR1 as LGHDT and CDR2 as YNNKEL (reference sequence). The CDR3 spells CASSQALADHEQYF. CDR3 nucleotide sequence: TGTGCCAGCAGCCAAGCTCTGGCCGACCACGAGCAGTACTTC.

This chain joins TRBV12-3 or TRBV12-4 and TRBJ2-7, with a possible D match to TRBD2 (6 bases). Trimming removed 6 bases at V and 4 bases at J, with 10 bases between. This CDR3 contains 12 residues. The chain's CDR3 is CASSYGGYEQYF. The CDR3 bases are TGTGCCAGCAGCTACGGGGGTTACGAGCAGTACTTC.

V is TRBV7-9 and J is TRBJ2-1, with 9 bases aligning to TRBD2. Losses at the gene ends were 8 bases for V and 8 bases for J; bases not matched to a gene: 10. CDR3 length equals 14 residues. Germline V gene data show CDR1 as SEHNR and CDR2 as FQNEAQ (reference sequence). Here the CDR3 DNA reads TGTGCCAGCCCCCGGAGCGGGAGGACCGATGAGCAGTTCTTC. Translated, it gives CASPRSGRTDEQFF.

This chain uses TRBV29-1 with TRBJ2-7, with 7 bases lining up with TRBD2. CDR3 length: 16 residues. Germline assignment: CDR1 SQVTM and CDR2 ANQGSEA. V lost 5 bases, J lost 7 bases, and 20 bases stayed unmatched. Here the CDR3 reads CSVRLSSWTRLAEQYF. The CDR3 nucleotides are TGCAGCGTTCGTCTGTCTAGCTGGACTAGACTAGCAGAGCAGTACTTC.